Below are 20 T cell receptor beta chains sequenced from a single sample in a study of T cell repertoires in cytomegalovirus infection. In TCRdb, the reads were re-called with MiXCR into one record per CDR3 protein. The top ten clones hold roughly two fifths of a sample with around 500,000 distinct CDR3 sequences, about two fifths of them seen once. Their antigen targets remain unknown. The specimen comprised cultured PBMCs, sampled from culture after CMV antigen stimulation. Source of these receptors: a human donor in good health (CMV status not recorded). Some clones in this sample may be carry-over from other donors' samples.

The rearrangement uses TRBV5-6 and TRBJ2-7, with D unclear. The V gene's germline CDR1 is SGHDT and CDR2 YYEEEE. Trimming left V 2 bases short and J 2 bases short, with 14 bases between. The CDR3 sequence is 15 residues long. The CDR3 sequence: CASSFPGPRAYEQYF. The DNA of the CDR3 is TGTGCCAGCAGCTTCCCGGGTCCTAGGGCCTACGAGCAGTACTTC.

This chain uses TRBV7-6 with TRBJ2-7; 8 nucleotides agree with TRBD1. CDR3 size: 17 residues. The V gene end was trimmed by 4 bases and the J gene end by 7 bases; junction bases not matched to a gene: 18. From germline, CDR1 is SGHVS and CDR2 FNYEAQ. The chain's CDR3 is CASSWHVRTGFTWEQYF. In nucleotides, the CDR3 is TGTGCCAGCAGCTGGCATGTGAGGACAGGGTTTACTTGGGAGCAGTACTTC.

The chain links TRBV15 to TRBJ1-1; a weak D match, TRBD1 (6 bases). The germline V gene has CDR1 LNHNV and CDR2 YYDKDF (reference sequence). Deletions cut 4 bases from V and 1 base from J, with 16 bases between. The CDR3 runs 16 residues. The CDR3 spells CATSTTRGRTNTEAFF. The CDR3, as DNA: TGTGCCACCAGCACTACCAGGGGACGGACGAACACTGAAGCTTTCTTT.

This clonotype has more than one count but fewer than ten. This chain uses TRBV6-5 with TRBJ2-3; D is unclear. The V and J ends lost 2 bases and 4 bases respectively, with 4 bases between them. CDR3 length equals 12 residues. Germline lookup yields CDR1 MNHEY and CDR2 SVGAGI. The CDR3 is CASSYSPDTQYF. In DNA form, the CDR3 reads TGTGCCAGCAGTTACAGTCCAGATACGCAGTATTTT.

This clonotype was observed once. The V call is TRBV2, the J call TRBJ1-1; D not resolved. CDR1 and CDR2 from the germline V gene are SNHLY and FYNNEI. V was shortened by 4 bases and J by 0 bases, with 6 bases between the two germline ends. The CDR3 length is 13 residues. The CDR3 is CASSGEVNTEAFF. The CDR3 nucleotides read TGTGCCAGCAGTGGGGAGGTGAACACTGAAGCTTTCTTT. Combining the CDR3 with reference TRBV2 and TRBJ1-1 gives the whole variable domain EPEVTQTPSHQVTQMGQEVILRCVPISNHLYFYWYRQILGQKVEFLVSFYNNEISEKSEIFDDQFSVERPDGSNFTLKIRSTKLEDSAMYFCASSGEVNTEAFFGQGTRLTVV.

The genes are TRBV12-3 or TRBV12-4 and TRBJ2-7, with D possibly being TRBD2 (5 bases). The V gene lost 6 bases and the J gene lost 5 bases, with 17 bases spanning the gap. The CDR3 contains 14 residues. This CDR3 reads CASSSPRGWHEQYF. The CDR3 bases are TGTGCCAGCAGCTCCCCCCGCGGGTGGCACGAGCAGTACTTC.

The CDR3 spells CSVGRAGEKLFF. The CDR3 DNA reads TGCAGCGTGGGCCGGGCAGGGGAAAAACTGTTTTTT. The V and J genes are TRBV29-1 and TRBJ1-4, with D possibly TRBD1 on 5 matching bases. CDR1 and CDR2 from the germline V gene are SQVTM and ANQGSEA. V was cut by 6 bases and J by 8 bases, with 13 bases left in between. CDR3 length: 12 residues.

The CDR3 coding sequence is TGTGCCAGCAGTTTAATCACCGGGGAGCTGTTTTTT. This sequence encodes CASSLITGELFF. V and J are TRBV27 and TRBJ2-2, with unresolved D. The CDR3 runs to 12 residues. Trimming cost V 2 bases and J 4 bases, with 2 bases left between them. Germline CDR1 reads MNHEY; CDR2 reads SMNVEV (reference sequence).

This clonotype showed up just once. J is TRBJ2-5 and V is TRBV11-1, with TRBD1 matching over 9 bases. CDR1 is SGHAT and CDR2 is FQDESV in the germline V gene (reference sequence). V dropped 5 bases and J dropped 1; count of bases not matched to a gene: 5. This CDR3 is 15 amino acids long. CDR3 residues: CASSDRDRVQETQYF. CDR3 coding DNA: TGTGCCAGCAGCGACCGGGACAGGGTCCAAGAGACCCAGTACTTC.

V usage is TRBV28 and J usage is TRBJ1-5; TRBD1 matches 9 bases. Germline V gene sequence: CDR1 MDHEN, CDR2 SYDVKM. The CDR3 runs 16 residues. The V gene end was trimmed by 6 bases and the J gene end by 0 bases; junction bases not matched to a gene: 6. This CDR3 is CASSGDRVDSNQPQHF. As DNA, the CDR3 is TGTGCCAGCAGCGGGGACAGGGTTGATAGCAATCAGCCCCAGCATTTT.

The chain carries TRBV7-2 and TRBJ2-5; 8 bases are a match to TRBD1. J was trimmed by 10 bases and V by 2 bases; bases with no gene match: 9. Germline V gives CDR1 SGHTA, CDR2 FQGNSA. The CDR3 has 14 amino acids. CDR3 in amino acids: CASSLQGAGYDQYF. The CDR3 DNA is TGTGCCAGCAGCTTACAGGGGGCGGGGTATGACCAGTACTTC.

This chain links TRBV7-2 with TRBJ2-2, with D perhaps assigned TRBD1 or TRBD2 (5 bases each). Between the trimmed V and J ends, which lost 5 bases and 4 bases, there was a span of 11 bases. There are 14 residues in the CDR3. Per germline, CDR1 SGHTA and CDR2 FQGNSA. CDR3 region: CASSDRGATGELFF. CDR3 DNA sequence: TGTGCCAGCAGCGACCGGGGCGCCACCGGGGAGCTGTTTTTT.

V is TRBV7-8 and J is TRBJ1-3; possibly TRBD1 for D (6 bases). V was shortened by 5 bases and J by 3 bases, with 17 bases between the two germline ends. Germline CDR1 reads SGHVS; CDR2 reads FQNEAQ. This CDR3 is 16 amino acids long. CDR3: CASSPTGIVHGNTIYF. The DNA for the CDR3 is TGTGCCAGCAGCCCAACAGGGATTGTCCATGGAAACACCATATATTTT.

A single count supports this clonotype. This chain uses TRBV5-5 with TRBJ2-2; no clear D. CDR3 length equals 12 residues. Trimming removed 5 bases from V and 7 bases from J, with 9 bases in between. Germline values: CDR1 SGHKS, CDR2 YYEKEE (reference sequence). In DNA form, the CDR3 reads TGTGCCAGCAGTCAGGATAACGGGGAGCTGTTTTTT. Translating it yields CASSQDNGELFF. The whole variable domain, remainder taken from reference TRBV5-5 and TRBJ2-2, is DAGVTQSPTHLIKTRGQQVTLRCSPISGHKSVSWYQQVLGQGPQFIFQYYEKEERGRGNFPDRFSARQFPNYSSELNVNALLLGDSALYLCASSQDNGELFFGEGSRLTVL.

This sequence joins TRBV12-3 or TRBV12-4 and TRBJ1-6, with D unclear. The CDR3 is made up of 15 amino acids. Trimming left V 7 bases short and J 1 base short, with 11 bases between. The CDR3 sequence: CASTKSGSYNSPLHF. CDR3 coding DNA: TGTGCCAGCACTAAATCGGGGTCCTATAATTCACCCCTCCACTTT.

This chain's CDR3 is CASSRGTLSTDTQYF. In DNA, the CDR3 is TGTGCCAGCAGTAGGGGGACGCTTAGCACAGATACGCAGTATTTT. The chain links TRBV2 to TRBJ2-3; a weak D match, TRBD1 (6 bases). Trimming pared 5 bases from V and 0 bases from J, leaving 12 bases between. The CDR3 spans 15 residues. The germline CDR1 and CDR2 sequences are SNHLY and FYNNEI.

This clonotype was detected only a few times. The J gene is TRBJ2-2, the V gene TRBV7-8, with unresolved D. The CDR3 covers 14 residues. The V end was cut by 1 base, the J end by 4 bases, with 7 bases between. Germline CDR1 SGHVS, CDR2 FQNEAQ. CDR3 sequence reads: CASSLERITGELFF. The CDR3 coding sequence is TGTGCCAGCAGCTTAGAGAGGATCACCGGGGAGCTGTTTTTT.

This clonotype occurred once. The rearrangement links TRBV6-6 to TRBJ2-1; TRBD2 matches at 13 bases. This CDR3 has 16 amino acids. V was clipped by 5 bases and J by 9 bases; unmatched bases: 10. Germline values: CDR1 MNHNY, CDR2 SVGAGI (reference sequence). In DNA form, the CDR3 reads TGTGCCAGCAGTGACCTACTAGCGGGGGGGAAGGCTGAGCAGTTCTTC. The encoded protein is CASSDLLAGGKAEQFF.

V usage is TRBV19 and J usage is TRBJ2-7; D is tentatively TRBD1 or TRBD2 (5 bases each). Looked up from germline, CDR1 is LNHDA and CDR2 is SQIVND (reference sequence). This CDR3 is built from 16 residues. The ends were cut back, 3 bases at V and 4 bases at J, with 19 bases in the middle. This chain's CDR3 is CASSIWGTPTEYEQYF. The DNA of the CDR3 is TGTGCCAGTAGTATTTGGGGGACCCCGACCGAGTACGAGCAGTACTTC.

This clonotype was found a few times. CDR3 in DNA: TGTGCCAGCAGCCAAGGGCTTGTTGGGAACACCATATATTTT. Its protein product is CASSQGLVGNTIYF. V and J are TRBV4-2 and TRBJ1-3; D not certain. The V end lost 1 base, the J end lost 7 bases, and 11 bases lay between the germline ends. Per the germline V gene, CDR1 is LGHNA and CDR2 is YNFKEQ. This CDR3 has 14 amino acids.